These T cell receptor beta chains were read from a single sample in a study of technical replicates of blood from several donors. The assay was immunoSEQ multiplex PCR, and TCRdb's table has in-frame clones only and misses some. This table has roughly 68,000 clones, about 97% appearing once. The sequenced material came from T cells isolated from PBMCs. Receptors were obtained from a human donor in good health. The CDR3 runs from the conserved cysteine through the conserved F or W. Each record gives: J gene, clone size, CDR3 length, D gene, V gene, CDR3 protein, CDR3 DNA. D genes are given only for firm matches. Where a row states a size, it is once, few, many or the class of an expanded clone; other rows omit it.

TRBJ2-6 | NA | 19 | NA | TRBV9 | CASSVAQRETGENANVLTF | TGTGCCAGCAGCGTAGCTCAAAGAGAGACAGGCGAAAACGCCAACGTCCTGACTTTC
TRBJ1-5 | NA | 15 | NA | TRBV2 | CASSEYTGTNQPQHF | TGTGCCAGCAGTGAATACACGGGAACTAATCAGCCCCAGCATTTT
TRBJ2-2 | NA | 16 | TRBD2 | TRBV5-1 | CASSRLAGYDTGELFF | TGCGCCAGCAGCCGACTAGCGGGATATGACACCGGGGAGCTGTTTTTT
TRBJ2-2 | NA | 14 | NA | TRBV10-1 | CASRGSGSAGELFF | TGCGCCAGCAGAGGGTCAGGGTCGGCCGGGGAGCTGTTTTTT
TRBJ1-1 | NA | 15 | NA | TRBV5-6 | CASSFYPRENTEAFF | TGTGCCAGCAGCTTTTATCCCCGCGAGAACACTGAAGCTTTCTTT
TRBJ1-5 | NA | 16 | TRBD1 | TRBV19 | CASSILGQGESQPQHF | TGTGCCAGTAGTATATTGGGACAGGGAGAGAGCCAGCCCCAGCATTTT
TRBJ1-2 | NA | 14 | NA | TRBV27 | CASSLSATNYGYTF | TGTGCCAGCAGTTTATCCGCTACTAACTATGGCTACACCTTC
TRBJ2-1 | NA | 22 | NA | TRBV18 | CASSLRDKQGADSWIQYNEQFF | TGTGCCAGCTCACTCAGGGACAAACAGGGAGCGGACTCCTGGATTCAATACAATGAGCAGTTCTTC
TRBJ1-1 | once | 13 | NA | TRBV19 | CASKSGADTEAFF | TGTGCCAGTAAATCAGGGGCTGACACTGAAGCTTTCTTT
TRBJ1-2 | once | 13 | NA | TRBV28 | CAINQAGGYGYTF | TGTGCGATAAACCAGGCAGGAGGCTATGGCTACACCTTC